The source of this T cell receptor beta chain is a study of tumor and adjacent non-tumor tissue in lung cancer (dated by TCRdb to 2016 to 2019). Background for the entire study: Of the cohort, 11 to 12 patients had adenocarcinoma, 2 had squamous cell carcinoma and 1 had small cell lung cancer. The approximately 15 patients were aged about 30 to 76 years, included 10 men and 5 women, and had TNM stage I to III disease. Sequencing generated a total of more than 95,000,000 productive TCRbeta reads, averaging around 4.3 million reads per sample. The study compared bulk TCRbeta repertoires from lung tumor tissue and matched distant non-tumor lung tissue of some 15 lung cancer patients. A few dozen paired specimens, one tumor and one normal lung sample per patient, were profiled by TCRbeta CDR3 sequencing.

Spanning cysteine to phenylalanine, the CDR3 consists of 12 amino acids. The only DNA kept is the CDR3, 36 bases in frame from the first base. According to the germline V gene (reference sequence), CDR1 reads SGHNT and CDR2 reads YYREEE. To prepare the library, multiplex PCR was applied. The run used an Illumina HiSeq 2500. TCRbeta libraries were built by three rounds of nested PCR using primers (Table S4), following protocols modified from ARM-PCR. Before sequencing, PCR products in the 200-500 bp range were cut out of the gel and cleaned up using the QIAquick gel extraction kit. As for the original processing: Trimmomatic was used to clean the reads, FLASH was used to merge the reads into complete CDR3 sequences, and MiTCR was used to assign the reads to V(D)J germline segments. Clonal diversity was calculated as the inverse Simpson's index using VDJtools. Productive reads were defined as in-frame sequences without a premature stop codon. In TCRdb, the public reads were trimmed at Q25 with fastp and aligned with MiXCR, with productive beta chains retained. For every CDR3 protein sequence, its rows merge into one entry that carries the most common genes and DNA. The V and J calls follow TCRdb's processing rather than the paper's. The sample table holds tens of thousands of distinct CDR3 sequences, of which nearly 70% were seen once. In total, the top ten clones hold roughly 26% of the sample.

On the study overall, not on this receptor specifically: The cohort had only roughly 14 patients, and the authors noted that larger samples and more detailed clinical data are needed. Peripheral blood was not sequenced, so blood TCRbeta repertoires in these lung cancer patients were not examined. TCR diversity was significantly higher in younger patients, and greater tumor TCR diversity was associated with shorter overall survival and shorter disease-free survival. Tumor tissue showed significantly greater TCR diversity (inverse Simpson) than normal lung tissue (approximately 430 vs 150, P = 0.0075, Mann-Whitney U test). The top 100 clones accounted for a significantly larger cumulative portion of the repertoire in normal lung than in tumor tissue. Neither the sequencing platform nor unique molecular identifiers are mentioned in the methods.

Concerning this clonotype: Its antigen is still unknown. A much larger clone is a single base away; this may be a read error.

Bulk unsorted tissue served as the source for RNA extraction, and RNA quality was assessed using a NanoDrop ND-1000 and an Agilent 2100. For the normal lung samples, distant non-tumor tissue was collected more than 3 cm away from the tumor edge. Donors were newly diagnosed lung cancer patients admitted for thoracic surgery in China between August and November 2014, without prior chemotherapy. The study excluded patients who had received radiotherapy or chemotherapy before or who had another cancer at the same time. Surgical tissue pieces of about 1-2.3 cm3 were preserved in RNAlater solution and were kept at -80 degrees C until use.

Material: distant non-tumor lung tissue. The receptor was isolated from a woman aged 45-65 years with non-small cell lung cancer. The rearrangement joined TRBV5-4 to TRBJ1-1; the D segment cannot be called with confidence. CDR3 loop: CASSPMDGEDFF. The DNA is TGTGCCAGCAGCCCTATGGACGGAGAAGATTTCTTT.